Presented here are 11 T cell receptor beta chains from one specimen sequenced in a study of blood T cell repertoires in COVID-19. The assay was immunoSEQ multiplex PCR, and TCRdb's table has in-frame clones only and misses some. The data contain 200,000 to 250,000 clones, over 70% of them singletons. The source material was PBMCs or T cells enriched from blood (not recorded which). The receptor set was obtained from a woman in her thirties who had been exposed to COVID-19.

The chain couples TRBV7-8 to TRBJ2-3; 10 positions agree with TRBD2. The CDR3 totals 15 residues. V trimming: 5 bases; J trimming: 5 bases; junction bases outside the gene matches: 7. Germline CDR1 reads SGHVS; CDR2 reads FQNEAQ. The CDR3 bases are TGTGCCAGCAGCACCTGGACTAGCGGAGGAGATACGCAGTATTTT. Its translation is CASSTWTSGGDTQYF. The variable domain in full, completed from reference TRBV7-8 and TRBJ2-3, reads GAGVSQSPRYKVAKRGQDVALRCDPISGHVSLFWYQQALGQGPEFLTYFQNEAQLDKSGLPSDRFFAERPEGSVSTLKIQRTQQEDSAVYLCASSTWTSGGDTQYFGPGTRLTVL.

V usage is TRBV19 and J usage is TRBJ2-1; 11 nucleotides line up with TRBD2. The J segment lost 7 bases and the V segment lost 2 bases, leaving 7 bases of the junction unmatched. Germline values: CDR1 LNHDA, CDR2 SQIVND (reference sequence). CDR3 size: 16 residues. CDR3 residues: CASSIHRASGRNEQFF. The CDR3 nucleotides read TGTGCCAGTAGTATACATCGGGCTAGCGGGAGGAATGAGCAGTTCTTC.

The CDR3 spells CASSPRVKDRANTEAFF. CDR3 in DNA: TGTGCCAGCTCACCACGAGTGAAGGACAGGGCGAACACTGAAGCTTTCTTT. The V gene is TRBV18, the J gene TRBJ1-1; TRBD1 matches at 8 bases. The trim removed 1 base at V and 1 base at J, leaving 8 bases unmatched. Germline V CDR1 and CDR2: KGHSH, LQKENI. The CDR3 spans 17 residues.

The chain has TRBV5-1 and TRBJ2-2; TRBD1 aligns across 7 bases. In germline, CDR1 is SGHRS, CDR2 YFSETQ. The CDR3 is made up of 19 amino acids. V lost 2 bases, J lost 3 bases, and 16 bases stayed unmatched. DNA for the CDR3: TGCGCCAGCAGCTTCGGAGCGCAAGGGGGCATCGCCTACACCGGGGAGCTGTTTTTT. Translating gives CASSFGAQGGIAYTGELFF.

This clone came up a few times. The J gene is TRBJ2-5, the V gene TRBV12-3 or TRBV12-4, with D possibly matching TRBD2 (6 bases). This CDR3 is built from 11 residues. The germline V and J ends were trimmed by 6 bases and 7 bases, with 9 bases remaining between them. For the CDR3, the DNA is TGTGCCAGCAGCGCCGGGGGGACCCAGTACTTC. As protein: CASSAGGTQYF.

The CDR3 nucleotides are TGTGCCTCAACGGGGACAAGGGAAAAACTGTTTTTT. Its protein product is CASTGTREKLFF. V gene TRBV30 combines with J gene TRBJ1-4; tentatively, D is TRBD1 (6 bases). The CDR3 runs 12 residues. V lost 7 bases and J 8 bases, leaving 14 bases between the germline ends. CDR1 is GTSNPN, CDR2 SVGIG, per germline (reference sequence).

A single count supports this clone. As DNA, the CDR3 is TGTGCCATCAGCGCCGACAGGGGACAGGGATTGACTGAAGCTTTCTTT. This sequence encodes CAISADRGQGLTEAFF. The chain recombines TRBV10-3 with TRBJ1-1; TRBD1 matches 9 bases. V lost 6 bases, J lost 5 bases, and 13 bases stayed unmatched. This CDR3 region has 16 residues. The germline V gene encodes CDR1 ENHRY and CDR2 SYGVKD.

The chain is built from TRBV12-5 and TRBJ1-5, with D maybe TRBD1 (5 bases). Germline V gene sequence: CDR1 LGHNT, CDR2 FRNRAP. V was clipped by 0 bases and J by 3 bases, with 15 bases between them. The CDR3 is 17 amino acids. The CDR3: CASGLVLSGGYNQPQHF. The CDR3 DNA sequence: TGTGCTAGTGGTTTGGTTCTTTCGGGGGGTTACAATCAGCCCCAGCATTTT.

The CDR3 spells CASSEIRQGGNEKLFF. The CDR3 nucleotides read TGCGCCAGCAGCGAAATCCGGCAGGGAGGTAATGAAAAACTGTTTTTT. The chain employs TRBV4-1 and TRBJ1-4; D perhaps matches TRBD1 (5 bases). Germline V gene sequence: CDR1 MGHRA, CDR2 YSYEKL. V gave up 5 bases and J gave up 4 bases, with 17 bases separating them. The CDR3 loop spans 16 amino acids.

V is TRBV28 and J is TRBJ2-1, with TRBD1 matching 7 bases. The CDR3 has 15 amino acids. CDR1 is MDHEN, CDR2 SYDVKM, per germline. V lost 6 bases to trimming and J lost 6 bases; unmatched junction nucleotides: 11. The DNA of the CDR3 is TGTGCCAGCAGAAACAGGGGAAGCTTAAGCAATGAGCAGTTCTTC. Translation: CASRNRGSLSNEQFF.

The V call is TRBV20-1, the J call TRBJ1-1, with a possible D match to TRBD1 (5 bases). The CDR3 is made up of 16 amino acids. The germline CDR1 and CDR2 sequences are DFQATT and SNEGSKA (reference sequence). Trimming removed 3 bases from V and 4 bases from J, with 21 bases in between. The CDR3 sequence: CSASDPPTDPGTEAFF. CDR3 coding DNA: TGCAGTGCTAGTGACCCCCCGACAGATCCTGGCACTGAAGCTTTCTTT.